Included here is one T cell receptor (beta chain) sequence, with context. Its matching antigen is unknown. This entry belongs to a study of post-analysis software for immune sequencing data. Study-level information: Relapsing-remitting, secondary progressive and progressive-relapsing courses of multiple sclerosis were included.

Broader study findings: F measure clustering grouped samples strongly by preparation batch. Compared against controls, patients with multiple sclerosis displayed significantly lower normalized Chao1 diversity. Four or five TRBV segments (TRBV5-6, TRBV5-1 and TRBV20-1 among them) occurred more frequently in patients than in controls.

The junction had 9 bases not matched to a gene; V was cut back by 5 bases and J by 6 bases. Germline CDR1 SGHTA, CDR2 FQGNSA. CDR3 length equals 16 residues. Unique molecular identifiers tagged the TCR beta cDNA libraries. TCRdb fed the PCR reads into MiXCR, producing one record per CDR3 protein. The sample has roughly 700,000 distinct CDR3 sequences, 25% to 30% seen once. This clonotype was sampled from a girl aged 5-17 years with multiple sclerosis. This sequence joins TRBV7-2 and TRBJ1-6; 8 bases fit TRBD1. Specimen: blood. CDR3 loop: CASSIQGQVLNSPLHF. The CDR3 region has the DNA TGTGCCAGCAGCATCCAGGGACAGGTCCTTAATTCACCCCTCCACTTT.